The clone carrying this TCR beta chain has only one observation. The target antigen is unknown. The data originate from a study of cytomegalovirus exposure and HLA in healthy donors. Study results and caveats: In a later analysis, specific HLA alleles were associated with 16,000 or so TCR beta sequences at a 0.05 false discovery rate.

The PCR had 60 Vbeta and 13 Jbeta primers. As handled by the study authors: Among the unique TCR beta chains that a later analysis counted, about 81 million in all, roughly 9.9 million were shared. The protocol was immunoSEQ multiplex PCR, while the TCRdb copy is restricted to in-frame clones and leaves out a portion. The V and J calls and the clone size are those of that table, but D and trimming were determined from the DNA. The sample contains 55,000 to 75,000 clones, roughly 60% of which appear only once. This sequence was found in a man aged 25-40 years in good health and CMV-seronegative. Material: PBMCs.

As DNA, the CDR3 is TGTGCCAGCAGCCCGTCAGGGGCTCCAAATTCACCCCTCCACTTT. It yields the protein CASSPSGAPNSPLHF. The chain has TRBV2 and TRBJ1-6; tentatively, D is TRBD1 (6 bases). The germline V and J ends were trimmed by 6 bases and 7 bases, with 16 bases remaining between them. The CDR3 is made up of 15 amino acids. The germline V gene encodes CDR1 SNHLY and CDR2 FYNNEI.